A single sample gave rise to the 5 T cell receptor beta chains below, sequenced in a study of T-cell reconstitution after alpha-beta-depleted transplantation in children. Unique molecular identifiers were built into the TCRbeta library. TCRdb used MiXCR to reprocess the PCR reads, holding one entry per CDR3 protein. The sample has under 750,000 distinct CDR3 sequences; under 25% are singletons. The source material was PBMCs, mostly from graft donor cells, sampled 360 days after TCRalphabeta/CD19-depleted stem cell transplant. These receptors were obtained from a boy in the first two years of life who had a stem cell transplant for acute myeloid leukemia, so the T cells may come from the graft donor.

The V call is TRBV12-3 or TRBV12-4, the J call TRBJ2-5; D is unresolved. V was clipped by 1 base and J by 5 bases, with 14 bases between them. The CDR3 is made up of 15 amino acids. The CDR3 sequence is CASSLGPRTAETQYF. DNA of the CDR3: TGTGCCAGCAGTTTAGGGCCAAGGACGGCGGAGACCCAGTACTTC.

In its sample, this clonotype was seen a few times. This chain uses TRBV7-9 with TRBJ2-3, with a possible D match to TRBD2 (5 bases). V lost 6 bases to trimming and J lost 4 bases, with 11 bases between them. Germline lookup yields CDR1 SEHNR and CDR2 FQNEAQ (reference sequence). The CDR3 has 13 residues. CDR3 DNA: TGTGCCAGCAGGAGAGGGTCCCCAGATACGCAGTATTTT. This gives the protein CASRRGSPDTQYF.

V is TRBV5-1 and J is TRBJ2-5, with 7 bases that match TRBD2. This CDR3 has 15 amino acids. The V gene end was trimmed by 1 base and the J gene end by 3 bases; junction bases not matched to a gene: 6. Germline CDR1 and CDR2: SGHRS and YFSETQ. The CDR3: CASSLLSSGEETQYF. The CDR3 coding sequence is TGCGCCAGCAGCTTGTTGTCTAGCGGTGAAGAGACCCAGTACTTC.

This clonotype occurred a few times. J is TRBJ2-1 and V is TRBV21-1; the table names TRBD1, a call not compared with the DNA. TRBV21-1 is noted as a pseudogene. This CDR3 region has 14 residues. The CDR3, as DNA: TGTGCCAGCCCCAACGGACAGGACTACAATGAGCAGTTCTTC. This codes for CASPNGQDYNEQFF.

The rearrangement uses TRBV7-7 and TRBJ2-7, with TRBD1 identical over 10 bases. The CDR3 covers 16 residues. With 5 bases clipped from V and 6 bases from J, the junction kept 13 bases outside the gene matches. Germline values: CDR1 SSHAT, CDR2 FNYEAQ (reference sequence). CDR3 bases: TGTGCCAGCAGCCCGATCGTGACAGGGGGCCTGGGCGAGCAGTACTTC. Translated, it gives CASSPIVTGGLGEQYF.